The clone carrying this TCR beta chain was found many times. Antigen: not known. Diagnosis rested on symptoms, serum thyroxine and TRAb, thyroid ultrasound, and orbital computed tomography. The sample comes from a study of T cells in Graves' hyperthyroidism and ophthalmopathy. Template material for amplifying TCR beta CDR3 regions consisted of RNA transcripts. The HTBI primer set drove a first-round RT-PCR of the TCR CDR3. Via MiXCR, TCRdb re-called the multiplex PCR reads, giving one row per CDR3 protein. This sample has under 450,000 distinct CDR3 sequences, with 13% found just once. Points from the study as a whole: Blood also showed most of the thyroid clonotypes that were expanded above 0.001.

The CDR3 is 15 residues long. V was clipped by 7 bases and J by 4 bases; unmatched bases: 10. Germline CDR1 and CDR2: SNHLY and FYNNEI. V gene TRBV2 combines with J gene TRBJ1-3; TRBD1 aligns across 7 bases. This clonotype was obtained from a man between 25 and 39 years old with Graves' hyperthyroidism that later progressed to Graves' ophthalmopathy. Sequenced sample: blood. CDR3: CASTETGKGGNTIYF. DNA of the CDR3: TGTGCCAGCACCGAGACAGGGAAAGGAGGAAACACCATATATTTT.